This T cell receptor beta chain is drawn from a study of patients and donors after allogeneic stem cell transplantation. This CDR3 contains 14 residues. The germline V and J ends were trimmed by 7 bases and 4 bases, with 16 bases remaining between them. TCRdb fed the RT-PCR reads into MiXCR, producing one record per CDR3 protein. Here the sample spans 400,000 to 450,000 distinct CDR3 sequences, around 16% being singletons. This clonotype was detected only a few times. The V and J genes are TRBV12-3 or TRBV12-4 and TRBJ1-1; tentative D call: TRBD1 (5 bases). Sequencing input: blood, either unsorted or a sorted T cell fraction (not recorded which). The TCR sequence derives from a human donor who was either an allogeneic HSCT recipient or a stem cell or donor lymphocyte infusion donor (not recorded which). It is not recorded whose cells these are; they may come from a transplant donor. The CDR3 region has the DNA TGTGCCAGCACCCCGGGGCTTATGGGCACTGAAGCTTTCTTT. This translates into CASTPGLMGTEAFF.